The 32 T cell receptor beta chains listed next were all sequenced from one sample in a study of spatial heterogeneity in lung cancer. Indicated time point: sample taken at primary tumor resection. TCRdb reprocessed the 5' RACE reads with MiXCR, giving one entry per CDR3 protein. Here the sample spans a few thousand distinct CDR3 sequences, 6.8% being singletons. The sample consisted of normal lung tissue next to the tumor, taken at surgery. These receptors were obtained from a male donor with early-stage non-small cell lung cancer.

This clonotype turned up a few times. V is TRBV28 and J is TRBJ2-3, with D unresolved. Germline V gene sequence: CDR1 MDHEN, CDR2 SYDVKM. The CDR3 extends over 15 amino acids. V was trimmed by 4 bases and J by 0 bases, leaving 11 bases between them. CDR3 in amino acids: CASSSPPSSTDTQYF. For the CDR3, the DNA is TGTGCCAGCAGTTCCCCCCCGAGCAGCACAGATACGCAGTATTTT.

This clonotype is large (0.1 to 1%) by share. The gene calls are TRBV7-2 and TRBJ2-2; D is perhaps TRBD2 (5 bases). Per the germline V gene, CDR1 is SGHTA and CDR2 is FQGNSA. V was clipped by 1 base and J by 6 bases, with 9 bases between them. This CDR3 comprises 14 residues. The CDR3 protein is CASSLELEPGELFF. DNA of the CDR3: TGTGCCAGCAGCTTAGAACTAGAACCCGGGGAGCTGTTTTTT.

This clonotype was picked up a small number of times. The chain recombines TRBV7-9 with TRBJ1-1; no clear D gene. The CDR3 totals 15 residues. The V end lost 1 base, the J end lost 4 bases, and 13 bases lay between the germline ends. Germline values: CDR1 SEHNR, CDR2 FQNEAQ (reference sequence). The CDR3 reads CASSLGTGVGTEAFF. The DNA of the CDR3 is TGTGCCAGCAGCTTAGGAACCGGGGTTGGCACTGAAGCTTTCTTT.

By frequency in the sample, this clonotype is large. The chain couples TRBV9 to TRBJ2-1; TRBD1 agrees at 7 bases. Unmatched junction bases numbered 3, after V lost 3 bases and J lost 6 bases. The CDR3 extends over 13 amino acids. Germline CDR1 reads SGDLS; CDR2 reads YYNGEE. CDR3 residues: CASSAGTANEQFF. CDR3 DNA: TGTGCCAGCAGCGCAGGGACAGCCAATGAGCAGTTCTTC.

CDR3 region: CASSSGTTYEQYF. The CDR3 nucleotides read TGTGCCAGCAGCTCCGGGACAACCTACGAGCAGTACTTC. The chain employs TRBV7-2 and TRBJ2-7; the D gene is possibly TRBD1 (6 bases). V lost 4 bases to trimming and J lost 2 bases, with 9 bases between them. CDR3 length: 13 amino acids. Germline V gene sequence: CDR1 SGHTA, CDR2 FQGNSA.

This clonotype is deemed medium-sized. J is TRBJ1-1 and V is TRBV6-6, with 7 positions matching TRBD1. This CDR3 spans 15 amino acids. In germline, CDR1 is MNHNY, CDR2 SVGAGI (reference sequence). Trimming took 5 bases from V and 1 from J; bases not matched to a gene: 7. The CDR3 region has the DNA TGTGCCAGCAGTGACCGGACAGGTGAGAACACTGAAGCTTTCTTT. It translates to CASSDRTGENTEAFF.

By sample share, this clonotype is medium-sized. V is TRBV3-1 and J is TRBJ1-4; maybe TRBD1 (6 bases). The ends were cut back, 1 base at V and 4 bases at J, with 16 bases in the middle. The germline CDR1 and CDR2 sequences are LGHDT and YNNKEL (reference sequence). The CDR3 covers 17 residues. The CDR3 nucleotides are TGTGCCAGCAGCCAAGTTGTTTGGGGGGCGATTAATGAAAAACTGTTTTTT. Its protein is CASSQVVWGAINEKLFF.

For this clonotype: This may stem from a read error, because a much larger clone lies one nucleotide away. The rearrangement joins TRBV3-1 to TRBJ1-1; D is undetermined. Germline CDR1 reads LGHDT; CDR2 reads YNNKEL (reference sequence). The CDR3 spans 16 residues. The V and J ends lost 3 bases and 1 base respectively, with 15 bases between them. CDR3 DNA: TGTGCCAGCAGCCATCCCGGGGAACAGCAGAACACTGAAGCTTTCTTT. Amino acid sequence: CASSHPGEQQNTEAFF.

By share of the sample, this clonotype is medium-sized (0.01 to 0.1%). V and J are TRBV5-5 and TRBJ2-2; D unresolved. This CDR3 has 15 amino acids. Per the germline V gene, CDR1 is SGHKS and CDR2 is YYEKEE (reference sequence). V was clipped by 1 base and J by 0 bases, with 7 bases between them. The CDR3 here is CASSLTSANTGELFF. As DNA, the CDR3 is TGTGCCAGCAGCTTGACGTCCGCGAACACCGGGGAGCTGTTTTTT. Together with reference TRBV5-5 and TRBJ2-2, the CDR3 gives the full variable domain: DAGVTQSPTHLIKTRGQQVTLRCSPISGHKSVSWYQQVLGQGPQFIFQYYEKEERGRGNFPDRFSARQFPNYSSELNVNALLLGDSALYLCASSLTSANTGELFFGEGSRLTVL.

The V call is TRBV5-1, the J call TRBJ2-2; 8 bases fit TRBD1. This CDR3 spans 16 amino acids. V gave up 4 bases and J gave up 0 bases; unmatched junction bases: 5. Germline V gene data show CDR1 as SGHRS and CDR2 as YFSETQ. The CDR3 loop reads CASSRGDRTNTGELFF. The DNA of the CDR3 is TGCGCCAGCAGCAGGGGGGACAGGACGAACACCGGGGAGCTGTTTTTT.

By share, this clonotype counts as medium-sized. The chain combines TRBV2 with TRBJ2-2; D gene uncertain. Germline lookup yields CDR1 SNHLY and CDR2 FYNNEI. V gave up 1 base and J gave up 0 bases, with 9 bases separating them. This CDR3 spans 16 amino acids. In nucleotides, the CDR3 is TGTGCCAGCAGTGAAGTTCCAGCGACGAACACCGGGGAGCTGTTTTTT. This sequence encodes CASSEVPATNTGELFF.

The V gene is TRBV6-1, the J gene TRBJ1-1, with a possible D match to TRBD1 (5 bases). Germline values: CDR1 MNHNS, CDR2 SASEGT. This CDR3 spans 14 amino acids. The V end lost 8 bases, the J end lost 1 base, and 14 bases lay between the germline ends. Here the CDR3 reads CASYRSRGNTEAFF. CDR3 DNA: TGTGCCAGCTACAGGAGTAGAGGGAACACTGAAGCTTTCTTT.

This clonotype is medium-sized by share. The rearrangement joins TRBV7-6 to TRBJ1-4; D not certain. CDR3 size: 14 residues. Per the germline V gene, CDR1 is SGHVS and CDR2 is FNYEAQ. Trimming took off 6 bases at V and 1 base at J, with 9 bases between the two ends. The CDR3 region has the DNA TGTGCCAGCAGTTTGGAAGAAACTAATGAAAAACTGTTTTTT. This gives the protein CASSLEETNEKLFF.

This clonotype is medium-sized within its sample. The chain carries TRBV18 and TRBJ1-4; D gene ambiguous. Germline CDR1 is KGHSH and CDR2 is LQKENI. This CDR3 is built from 13 residues. Trimming took off 2 bases at V and 8 bases at J, with 9 bases between the two ends. The CDR3 DNA reads TGTGCCAGCTCACCAACCCTAGACGAAAAACTGTTTTTT. Amino acid sequence: CASSPTLDEKLFF.

By sample share, this clonotype is medium-sized. The chain combines TRBV28 with TRBJ2-6; D gene uncertain. V dropped 2 bases and J dropped 0 bases, with 5 bases sitting between them. The CDR3 consists of 15 residues. Germline V lookup: CDR1 MDHEN, CDR2 SYDVKM. Here the CDR3 reads CASSLPGSGANVLTF. Written as DNA, the CDR3 is TGTGCCAGCAGTTTACCAGGCTCTGGGGCCAACGTCCTGACTTTC. Filled out from reference TRBV28 and TRBJ2-6, the complete variable domain reads DVKVTQSSRYLVKRTGEKVFLECVQDMDHENMFWYRQDPGLGLRLIYFSYDVKMKEKGDIPEGYSVSREKKERFSLILESASTNQTSMYLCASSLPGSGANVLTFGAGSRLTVL.

This clonotype counts as medium-sized. J is TRBJ2-6 and V is TRBV18; TRBD1 aligns across 7 bases. From germline, CDR1 is KGHSH and CDR2 LQKENI. Unmatched junction bases numbered 6, after V lost 1 base and J lost 0 bases. This CDR3 spans 18 amino acids. The CDR3 loop is CASSPLSQGSSGANVLTF. In DNA, the CDR3 is TGTGCCAGCTCACCACTCTCACAGGGGAGCTCTGGGGCCAACGTCCTGACTTTC.

By share of the sample, this clonotype is medium-sized (0.01 to 0.1%). The chain couples TRBV6-6 to TRBJ1-5, with D perhaps TRBD1 (5 bases). The germline V gene has CDR1 MNHNY and CDR2 SVGAGI (reference sequence). V lost 5 bases, J lost 0 bases, and 8 bases lay in between. CDR3 size: 14 residues. The chain's CDR3 is CASSQDISNQPQHF. Written as DNA, the CDR3 is TGTGCCAGCAGTCAGGACATTAGCAATCAGCCCCAGCATTTT.

This clonotype is medium-sized (0.01 to 0.1%) by share. The gene calls are TRBV18 and TRBJ2-1; TRBD1 or TRBD2 may be the D gene (5 bases each). The germline V gene encodes CDR1 KGHSH and CDR2 LQKENI. This CDR3 spans 16 amino acids. Between the trimmed V and J ends, which lost 0 bases and 7 bases, there was a span of 16 bases. The CDR3 reads CASSPPGWGLRNEQFF. In DNA, the CDR3 is TGTGCCAGCTCACCACCGGGATGGGGGTTACGGAATGAGCAGTTCTTC.

This clonotype is labeled large. This sequence joins TRBV24-1 and TRBJ2-2; D unclear. Germline CDR1 is KGHDR and CDR2 is SFDVKD. This CDR3 spans 17 amino acids. V shed 1 base and J shed 0 bases, with 11 bases lying between them. The CDR3 protein is CATSDFGRHPNTGELFF. CDR3 DNA: TGTGCCACCAGTGATTTCGGCAGACATCCGAACACCGGGGAGCTGTTTTTT.

This clonotype is labeled as medium-sized. The rearrangement joins TRBV18 to TRBJ2-5, with 12 nucleotides matching TRBD2. Trimming cost V 2 bases and J 4 bases; bases outside gene matches: 5. The germline V gene encodes CDR1 KGHSH and CDR2 LQKENI. The CDR3 totals 16 residues. The chain's CDR3 is CASSPAGLAGGETQYF. Written as DNA, the CDR3 is TGTGCCAGCTCACCAGCGGGACTAGCGGGTGGAGAGACCCAGTACTTC.

By frequency in the sample, this clonotype is medium-sized. The chain combines TRBV28 with TRBJ1-1; D not certain. From germline, CDR1 is MDHEN and CDR2 SYDVKM. V lost 0 bases to trimming and J lost 7 bases, with 9 bases between them. The CDR3 loop spans 13 amino acids. Here the CDR3 reads CASSLWADNEAFF. DNA for the CDR3: TGTGCCAGCAGTTTATGGGCAGACAATGAAGCTTTCTTT.

In its sample, this clonotype is medium-sized (0.01 to 0.1%). The chain couples TRBV2 to TRBJ2-5; D uncertain. Germline values: CDR1 SNHLY, CDR2 FYNNEI. The ends were cut back, 4 bases at V and 2 bases at J, with 5 bases in the middle. The CDR3 contains 12 residues. This CDR3 reads CASSVQQETQYF. In nucleotides, the CDR3 is TGTGCCAGCAGTGTGCAGCAAGAGACCCAGTACTTC.

This clonotype is classed as medium-sized. V is TRBV6-5 and J is TRBJ2-1; 9 bases agree with TRBD2. Germline V gives CDR1 MNHEY, CDR2 SVGAGI. Germline trimming cut 2 bases from V and 12 bases from J; bases unmatched to any gene: 17. This CDR3 comprises 17 residues. CDR3 bases: TGTGCCAGCAGTTACACCTTTCTAGCGGGGACACCTCTTGGGCAGTTCTTC. Its translation is CASSYTFLAGTPLGQFF.

Within the sample, this clonotype is medium-sized (0.01 to 0.1%). This chain uses TRBV24-1 with TRBJ2-1, with 11 positions matching TRBD2. V dropped 4 bases and J dropped 7; count of bases not matched to a gene: 8. In germline, CDR1 is KGHDR, CDR2 SFDVKD. There are 16 residues in the CDR3. CDR3 coding DNA: TGTGCCACCAGTGACCCGACTAGCGGGGAAGTTAATGAGCAGTTCTTC. It codes for CATSDPTSGEVNEQFF.

By sample share, this clonotype is large (0.1 to 1%). The genes are TRBV2 and TRBJ2-1, with D perhaps assigned TRBD1 or TRBD2 (5 bases each). V was cut by 8 bases and J by 0 bases, with 14 bases left in between. Germline V gene data show CDR1 as SNHLY and CDR2 as FYNNEI. The CDR3 has 15 residues. Written as DNA, the CDR3 is TGTGCCAGCCAGCGGCAGGGCAGCTCCTACAATGAGCAGTTCTTC. Translated, it gives CASQRQGSSYNEQFF.

Relative to its sample, this clonotype is large. This rearrangement joins TRBV24-1 to TRBJ2-1; D is tentatively TRBD1 or TRBD2 (5 bases each). From germline, CDR1 is KGHDR and CDR2 SFDVKD. This CDR3 has 13 residues. The V end was cut by 5 bases, the J end by 8 bases, with 12 bases between. For the CDR3, the DNA is TGTGCCACCAGTGTCGACGGGGCGGATGAGCAGTTCTTC. Translated, it gives CATSVDGADEQFF.

This clonotype qualifies as medium-sized. The J gene is TRBJ2-7, the V gene TRBV7-2; 10 bases fit TRBD2. This CDR3 has 15 residues. The trim removed 5 bases at V and 6 bases at J, leaving 10 bases unmatched. Germline V gene sequence: CDR1 SGHTA, CDR2 FQGNSA. Here the CDR3 reads CASSHHPAGGVEQYF. The CDR3 bases are TGTGCCAGCAGCCACCACCCAGCGGGAGGGGTCGAGCAGTACTTC. Combining the CDR3 with reference TRBV7-2 and TRBJ2-7 gives the whole variable domain GAGVSQSPSNKVTEKGKDVELRCDPISGHTALYWYRQSLGQGLEFLIYFQGNSAPDKSGLPSDRFSAERTGGSVSTLTIQRTQQEDSAVYLCASSHHPAGGVEQYFGPGTRLTVT.

This clonotype is termed medium-sized. This rearrangement joins TRBV19 to TRBJ1-2; 11 nucleotides match TRBD1. The junction had 14 bases not matched to a gene; V was cut back by 5 bases and J by 3 bases. This CDR3 spans 18 amino acids. CDR1 is LNHDA, CDR2 SQIVND, per germline (reference sequence). The CDR3 nucleotides read TGTGCCAGTAGTTCCCCGGGGACAGGGGGAACCGGGGACTATGGCTACACCTTC. This codes for CASSSPGTGGTGDYGYTF.

By share, this clonotype counts as medium-sized. CDR3 loop: CASSLVRGADTQYF. DNA of the CDR3: TGTGCCAGCAGCCTAGTGAGGGGCGCAGATACGCAGTATTTT. This chain joins TRBV5-5 and TRBJ2-3, with D perhaps given as TRBD1 or TRBD2 (5 bases each). The ends were cut back, 4 bases at V and 4 bases at J, with 13 bases in the middle. In germline, CDR1 is SGHKS, CDR2 YYEKEE (reference sequence). The CDR3 is 14 amino acids. Complete variable domain (other parts from reference TRBV5-5 and TRBJ2-3): DAGVTQSPTHLIKTRGQQVTLRCSPISGHKSVSWYQQVLGQGPQFIFQYYEKEERGRGNFPDRFSARQFPNYSSELNVNALLLGDSALYLCASSLVRGADTQYFGPGTRLTVL.

The chain uses TRBV28 and TRBJ2-3; 7 nucleotides agree with TRBD2. Trimming removed 8 bases from V and 0 bases from J; junction bases left unmatched: 5. The CDR3 runs to 14 residues. Germline V lookup: CDR1 MDHEN, CDR2 SYDVKM. CDR3 in amino acids: CASQSGGSTDTQYF. The CDR3 nucleotides read TGTGCCAGCCAATCCGGGGGGAGCACAGATACGCAGTATTTT.

This chain uses TRBV29-1 with TRBJ1-1; 8 positions match TRBD1. CDR1 SQVTM and CDR2 ANQGSEA come from the germline V gene. Germline trimming cut 7 bases from V and 0 bases from J; bases unmatched to any gene: 7. There are 14 residues in the CDR3. CDR3 residues: CSGVVGQVNTEAFF. In DNA form, the CDR3 reads TGCAGCGGGGTGGTGGGACAGGTGAACACTGAAGCTTTCTTT.

This clonotype turned up a few times. The chain employs TRBV4-2 and TRBJ2-6; D ambiguous. The CDR3 contains 16 residues. V was shortened by 0 bases and J by 2 bases, with 8 bases between the two germline ends. Germline V gene data show CDR1 as LGHNA and CDR2 as YNFKEQ. The CDR3 DNA is TGTGCCAGCAGCCAAGATCTGACGCCTGGGGCCAACGTCCTGACTTTC. Residues: CASSQDLTPGANVLTF.